Listed below are T cell receptor beta chains from one sample, sequenced in a study of blood T cell repertoires in COVID-19. Clones were sequenced by immunoSEQ multiplex PCR, and TCRdb holds only the in-frame ones, with some missing. The sample has around 200,000 clones; just over 85% are singletons. Sequencing was carried out using PBMCs or T cells enriched from blood (not recorded which). The origin of the receptors is a woman in her thirties or forties with acute COVID-19. The CDR3 runs from the conserved cysteine through the conserved F or W. Fields, in order: D gene, clone size, V gene, J gene, CDR3 protein, CDR3 DNA. A D gene is named only where the DNA matches it firmly. Some rows have no size entry. The others give once, few or many, or a class for an expanded clone.

d_call: .; clone_size: .; v_call: TRBV15; j_call: TRBJ1-1; cdr3_aa: CATRRLGSWGREDTEAFF; cdr3_nt: TGTGCCACCCGCCGGTTGGGATCCTGGGGGCGAGAGGACACTGAAGCTTTCTTT
d_call: .; clone_size: .; v_call: TRBV19; j_call: TRBJ1-1; cdr3_aa: CASSFPRGSTEAFF; cdr3_nt: TGTGCCAGTAGCTTCCCCCGGGGGTCCACTGAAGCTTTCTTT
d_call: .; clone_size: .; v_call: TRBV5-1; j_call: TRBJ2-3; cdr3_aa: CASSAGTPDTQYF; cdr3_nt: TGCGCCAGCTCGGCGGGGACGCCAGATACGCAGTATTTT
d_call: TRBD1; clone_size: once; v_call: TRBV6-1; j_call: TRBJ1-6; cdr3_aa: CASTHVGTGNSPLHF; cdr3_nt: TGTGCCAGCACCCACGTGGGGACAGGGAATTCACCCCTCCACTTT
d_call: .; clone_size: .; v_call: TRBV7-9; j_call: TRBJ1-2; cdr3_aa: CASSLGAGRYGYTF; cdr3_nt: TGTGCCAGCAGCTTAGGCGCAGGGAGGTATGGCTACACCTTC
d_call: TRBD2; clone_size: once; v_call: TRBV5-4; j_call: TRBJ2-7; cdr3_aa: CASSLESSGSYEQYF; cdr3_nt: TGTGCCAGCAGCTTGGAGTCTAGCGGGTCCTACGAGCAGTACTTC
d_call: .; clone_size: .; v_call: TRBV15; j_call: TRBJ1-5; cdr3_aa: CATSRDLQVRQPQHF; cdr3_nt: TGTGCCACCAGCAGAGATTTACAGGTGCGTCAGCCCCAGCATTTT
d_call: .; clone_size: .; v_call: TRBV12-3/TRBV12-4; j_call: TRBJ2-7; cdr3_aa: CASSLTGVDEQYF; cdr3_nt: TGTGCCAGCAGTTTAACGGGGGTTGACGAGCAGTACTTC
d_call: .; clone_size: .; v_call: TRBV5-1; j_call: TRBJ2-5; cdr3_aa: CASSFPRGDQETQYF; cdr3_nt: TGCGCCAGCAGCTTCCCCAGGGGAGACCAAGAGACCCAGTACTTC
d_call: TRBD1; clone_size: .; v_call: TRBV7-9; j_call: TRBJ2-3; cdr3_aa: CASSSQDRGIGNTQYF; cdr3_nt: TGTGCCAGCAGCTCCCAGGACAGGGGAATTGGAAATACGCAGTATTTT
d_call: .; clone_size: .; v_call: TRBV27; j_call: TRBJ2-7; cdr3_aa: CASSFPGIPYEQYF; cdr3_nt: TGTGCCAGCAGTTTCCCCGGGATTCCCTACGAGCAGTACTTC
d_call: .; clone_size: .; v_call: TRBV18; j_call: TRBJ1-2; cdr3_aa: CASSPGQIYGYTF; cdr3_nt: TGTGCCAGCTCACCTGGCCAGATCTATGGCTACACCTTC
d_call: .; clone_size: .; v_call: TRBV7-2; j_call: TRBJ1-2; cdr3_aa: CASSLVRTANYGYTF; cdr3_nt: TGTGCCAGCAGCTTAGTCCGGACAGCCAACTATGGCTACACCTTC
d_call: .; clone_size: .; v_call: TRBV15; j_call: TRBJ1-1; cdr3_aa: CATSMGGTEAFF; cdr3_nt: TGTGCCACCAGCATGGGGGGCACTGAAGCTTTCTTT
d_call: TRBD2; clone_size: once; v_call: TRBV15; j_call: TRBJ2-1; cdr3_aa: CAISRGTSVEQFF; cdr3_nt: TGTGCTATCTCGCGCGGGACTAGCGTAGAGCAGTTCTTC
d_call: TRBD2; clone_size: .; v_call: TRBV20-1; j_call: TRBJ2-3; cdr3_aa: CSASLGGSTDTQYF; cdr3_nt: TGCAGTGCTAGTTTGGGGGGGAGCACAGATACGCAGTATTTT
d_call: .; clone_size: .; v_call: TRBV9; j_call: TRBJ2-7; cdr3_aa: CASGGPLGYEQYF; cdr3_nt: TGTGCCAGCGGAGGGCCCCTAGGCTACGAGCAGTACTTC
d_call: .; clone_size: once; v_call: TRBV28; j_call: TRBJ1-3; cdr3_aa: CAIRGQSGNTIYF; cdr3_nt: TGTGCTATACGTGGGCAGTCTGGAAACACCATATATTTT
d_call: .; clone_size: .; v_call: TRBV6-1; j_call: TRBJ1-5; cdr3_aa: CASSEPTGYSNQPQHF; cdr3_nt: TGTGCCAGCAGTGAACCGACAGGATATAGCAATCAGCCCCAGCATTTT
d_call: TRBD1; clone_size: .; v_call: TRBV3-1/TRBV3-2; j_call: TRBJ1-2; cdr3_aa: CASSNSDRGYYGYTF; cdr3_nt: TGTGCCAGCAGCAATAGTGACAGGGGATACTATGGCTACACCTTC
d_call: TRBD2; clone_size: .; v_call: TRBV5-1; j_call: TRBJ2-3; cdr3_aa: CASSPGTSGDTQYF; cdr3_nt: TGCGCCAGCAGCCCAGGGACTAGCGGAGATACGCAGTATTTT
d_call: .; clone_size: .; v_call: TRBV3-1/TRBV3-2; j_call: TRBJ1-3; cdr3_aa: CASSQGGLIVNTIYF; cdr3_nt: TGTGCCAGCAGCCAAGGGGGGCTGATAGTTAACACCATATATTTT
d_call: TRBD2; clone_size: .; v_call: TRBV11-2; j_call: TRBJ2-7; cdr3_aa: CASRKATVGGFPYEQYF; cdr3_nt: TGTGCCAGCAGAAAAGCCACTGTCGGGGGGTTCCCCTACGAGCAGTACTTC
d_call: TRBD1; clone_size: .; v_call: TRBV5-5; j_call: TRBJ2-3; cdr3_aa: CASSLTPGQGIDTQYF; cdr3_nt: TGTGCCAGCAGCTTAACTCCGGGACAGGGTATAGATACGCAGTATTTT
d_call: .; clone_size: .; v_call: TRBV9; j_call: TRBJ2-3; cdr3_aa: CASSDPPRGGDADTQYF; cdr3_nt: TGTGCCAGCAGCGACCCGCCGCGGGGTGGTGACGCAGATACGCAGTATTTT
d_call: .; clone_size: .; v_call: TRBV6-2/TRBV6-3; j_call: TRBJ1-2; cdr3_aa: CASSYSTSGAIYGYTF; cdr3_nt: TGTGCCAGCAGTTACTCGACTTCAGGGGCGATCTATGGCTACACCTTC
d_call: .; clone_size: .; v_call: TRBV4-3; j_call: TRBJ1-6; cdr3_aa: CASSQYKAATGSSYNSPLHF; cdr3_nt: TGCGCCAGCAGCCAATATAAAGCCGCTACAGGGAGCTCCTATAATTCACCCCTCCACTTT
d_call: TRBD2; clone_size: .; v_call: TRBV7-9; j_call: TRBJ2-2; cdr3_aa: CASGTSGGGTGELFF; cdr3_nt: TGTGCCAGCGGGACTAGCGGGGGGGGCACCGGGGAGCTGTTTTTT
d_call: TRBD1; clone_size: .; v_call: TRBV11-2; j_call: TRBJ1-2; cdr3_aa: CASSYPRRAGGHYGYTF; cdr3_nt: TGTGCCAGCAGCTACCCCCGGCGGGCAGGGGGCCACTATGGCTACACCTTC
d_call: .; clone_size: .; v_call: TRBV5-1; j_call: TRBJ1-1; cdr3_aa: CASSRRRDTEAFF; cdr3_nt: TGCGCCAGCAGCAGACGACGGGACACTGAAGCTTTCTTT
d_call: .; clone_size: .; v_call: TRBV19; j_call: TRBJ2-2; cdr3_aa: CASSVGLNTGELFF; cdr3_nt: TGTGCCAGTAGTGTCGGACTTAACACCGGGGAGCTGTTTTTT
d_call: .; clone_size: .; v_call: TRBV12-3/TRBV12-4; j_call: TRBJ1-1; cdr3_aa: CASSSDSSAFF; cdr3_nt: TGTGCCAGCAGTTCGGACAGTTCAGCTTTCTTT
d_call: .; clone_size: .; v_call: TRBV6-1; j_call: TRBJ1-6; cdr3_aa: CASSEPGVPAYSPLHF; cdr3_nt: TGTGCCAGCAGTGAACCCGGGGTCCCGGCGTATTCACCCCTCCACTTT
d_call: TRBD1; clone_size: .; v_call: TRBV9; j_call: TRBJ1-2; cdr3_aa: CASSDGTGFGYGYTF; cdr3_nt: TGTGCCAGCAGCGACGGGACAGGGTTCGGCTATGGCTACACCTTC
d_call: .; clone_size: .; v_call: TRBV7-8; j_call: TRBJ2-5; cdr3_aa: CASSFPAGSQETQYF; cdr3_nt: TGTGCCAGCAGCTTTCCCGCGGGGTCCCAAGAGACCCAGTACTTC
d_call: .; clone_size: few; v_call: TRBV30; j_call: TRBJ1-2; cdr3_aa: CAHHDSFYGYTF; cdr3_nt: TGTGCCCACCACGACAGTTTCTATGGCTACACCTTC
d_call: .; clone_size: .; v_call: TRBV5-1; j_call: TRBJ1-1; cdr3_aa: CASSLTTGSKAFF; cdr3_nt: TGCGCCAGCAGCTTGACCACAGGGAGCAAAGCTTTCTTT
d_call: TRBD1; clone_size: .; v_call: TRBV7-9; j_call: TRBJ1-2; cdr3_aa: CASSFSGGTGGYGYTF; cdr3_nt: TGTGCCAGCAGCTTCTCCGGTGGGACAGGGGGCTATGGCTACACCTTC
d_call: .; clone_size: .; v_call: TRBV6-5; j_call: TRBJ1-2; cdr3_aa: CASSYRVGGVSYGYTF; cdr3_nt: TGTGCCAGCAGTTACCGGGTCGGGGGGGTGTCCTATGGCTACACCTTC
d_call: .; clone_size: .; v_call: TRBV6-5; j_call: TRBJ1-5; cdr3_aa: CASTPGGGSNQPQHF; cdr3_nt: TGTGCCAGCACCCCGGGAGGGGGAAGCAATCAGCCCCAGCATTTT
d_call: TRBD2; clone_size: once; v_call: TRBV27; j_call: TRBJ2-1; cdr3_aa: CASIRSLAGGPGNEQFF; cdr3_nt: TGTGCCAGCATCAGGTCCTTAGCGGGGGGGCCGGGCAATGAGCAGTTCTTC
d_call: .; clone_size: .; v_call: TRBV18; j_call: TRBJ1-3; cdr3_aa: CASSPERNTIYF; cdr3_nt: TGTGCCAGCTCACCAGAGCGAAACACCATATATTTT
d_call: .; clone_size: .; v_call: TRBV30; j_call: TRBJ1-4; cdr3_aa: CALTGDTTNEKLFF; cdr3_nt: TGTGCCCTGACCGGGGACACAACTAATGAAAAACTGTTTTTT
d_call: .; clone_size: .; v_call: TRBV19; j_call: TRBJ1-3; cdr3_aa: CASSIEGTSGNTIYF; cdr3_nt: TGTGCCAGTAGTATTGAGGGAACCTCTGGAAACACCATATATTTT
d_call: .; clone_size: .; v_call: TRBV19; j_call: TRBJ1-1; cdr3_aa: CASRSPSDTEAFF; cdr3_nt: TGTGCCAGTAGGTCCCCGAGTGACACTGAAGCTTTCTTT
d_call: .; clone_size: .; v_call: TRBV4-3; j_call: TRBJ1-4; cdr3_aa: CASSRQQGEDEKLFF; cdr3_nt: TGCGCCAGCAGCAGACAACAGGGAGAGGATGAAAAACTGTTTTTT
d_call: .; clone_size: .; v_call: TRBV7-9; j_call: TRBJ2-2; cdr3_aa: CASSLSSGERELFF; cdr3_nt: TGTGCCAGCAGCTTATCTTCTGGGGAGCGGGAGCTGTTTTTT
d_call: .; clone_size: .; v_call: TRBV18; j_call: TRBJ1-6; cdr3_aa: CASSPDRKNSPLHF; cdr3_nt: TGTGCCAGCTCACCAGACAGGAAGAATTCACCCCTCCACTTT
d_call: TRBD1; clone_size: .; v_call: TRBV27; j_call: TRBJ1-1; cdr3_aa: CASSLAATTRGRGPIDDTEAFF; cdr3_nt: TGTGCCAGCAGTTTAGCGGCGACTACTCGTGGCAGGGGGCCGATCGACGACACTGAAGCTTTCTTT
d_call: TRBD1; clone_size: .; v_call: TRBV4-3; j_call: TRBJ2-3; cdr3_aa: CASSQEKIVGQVTDTQYF; cdr3_nt: TGCGCCAGCAGCCAAGAAAAAATCGTGGGACAGGTCACAGATACGCAGTATTTT
d_call: .; clone_size: .; v_call: TRBV19; j_call: TRBJ2-1; cdr3_aa: CAVRGWGYNEQFF; cdr3_nt: TGTGCCGTTCGGGGTTGGGGCTACAATGAGCAGTTCTTC
d_call: TRBD1; clone_size: .; v_call: TRBV27; j_call: TRBJ1-2; cdr3_aa: CASSLSQTRGPGYTF; cdr3_nt: TGTGCCAGCAGTTTATCCCAGACAAGGGGGCCTGGCTACACCTTC
d_call: TRBD1; clone_size: .; v_call: TRBV18; j_call: TRBJ1-1; cdr3_aa: CASSTDRGTEAFF; cdr3_nt: TGTGCCAGCTCAACAGACAGGGGGACTGAAGCTTTCTTT
d_call: .; clone_size: .; v_call: TRBV7-8; j_call: TRBJ2-1; cdr3_aa: CASSLAWTLSYNEQFF; cdr3_nt: TGTGCCAGCAGCTTAGCCTGGACTCTCTCCTACAATGAGCAGTTCTTC
d_call: .; clone_size: .; v_call: TRBV11-2; j_call: TRBJ1-4; cdr3_aa: CASSSRQYAGRGEKLFF; cdr3_nt: TGTGCCAGCAGCTCCCGCCAGTATGCGGGCCGCGGGGAAAAACTGTTTTTT
d_call: TRBD1; clone_size: few; v_call: TRBV7-8; j_call: TRBJ1-6; cdr3_aa: CASSLNRGDSPLHF; cdr3_nt: TGTGCCAGCAGCTTAAACAGGGGCGATTCACCCCTCCACTTT
d_call: .; clone_size: .; v_call: TRBV5-1; j_call: TRBJ1-1; cdr3_aa: CASSSQGVDRNTEAFF; cdr3_nt: TGCGCCAGCAGCTCCCAGGGCGTCGACAGGAACACTGAAGCTTTCTTT